The 6 T cell receptor beta chains below were found in one sample sequenced in a study of T cell clonality in common variable immunodeficiency. The assay was immunoSEQ multiplex PCR, and TCRdb's table has in-frame clones only and misses some. The sample holds some 38,000 clones, and no clone turns up only once. The sequenced sample was peripheral blood mononuclear cells. Receptor source: a person aged 18 to 75 in good health.

The table lists this clone with many counts. The read is 3 residues too short to cover the CDR3 end, so that end is filled in from the germline J gene. V gene TRBV29-1 combines with J gene TRBJ1-6; TRBD1 agrees at 9 bases. The junction had 5 bases not matched to a gene; V was cut back by 8 bases and J by 0 bases. The CDR3 loop spans 15 amino acids. Germline V gene data show CDR1 as SQVTM and CDR2 as ANQGSEA. Partial CDR3 DNA: TGCAGCCCCGGACAGGGGAGCTCCTATAATTCACCC. Translated: CSPGQGSSYNSP. The CDR3 in its entirety is CSPGQGSSYNSPLHF.

The sample holds many counts of this clone. Read sequence stops 3 residues before the CDR3 end, and the germline J gene provides the missing end. The V gene is TRBV5-5, the J gene TRBJ2-5; 10 nucleotides line up with TRBD1. There are 15 residues in the CDR3. The V gene's germline CDR1 is SGHKS and CDR2 YYEKEE (reference sequence). With V trimmed by 4 bases and J by 4 bases, 7 bases remained unmatched. CDR3 loop: CASSVPGTGAETQYF. The CDR3 DNA, read in part, is TGTGCCAGCAGCGTACCCGGGACAGGGGCAGAGACC.

The sample holds many counts of this clone. The CDR3 end lies 3 residues beyond the end of the read and is filled in from the germline J gene. The genes are TRBV19 and TRBJ2-1, with 9 bases aligning to TRBD1. Unmatched junction bases numbered 11, after V lost 3 bases and J lost 8 bases. Per germline, CDR1 LNHDA and CDR2 SQIVND (reference sequence). The CDR3 is made up of 16 amino acids. The sequenced part of the CDR3 DNA is TGTGCCAGTAGTATCGGACCGGGACAGGGAGAGTATGAG. It is translated as CASSIGPGQGEYE. Given in full, the CDR3 is CASSIGPGQGEYEQFF.

The sample holds many counts of this clone. The read ends 3 residues before the CDR3 terminus; that terminus is restored from the germline J gene. The chain recombines TRBV29-1 with TRBJ2-1, with 10 bases fitting TRBD1. J was trimmed by 5 bases and V by 5 bases; bases with no gene match: 6. The V gene's germline CDR1 is SQVTM and CDR2 ANQGSEA. The CDR3 totals 14 residues. CDR3 DNA, as far as it was read: TGCAGCGTTTCCGCCGGGACAGGGGACAATGAG. Translating it yields CSVSAGTGDNE. The entire CDR3 protein reads CSVSAGTGDNEQFF.

This clone occurred many times. The CDR3 DNA, read in part, is TGTGCCAGCGACGAGGGTACGAACACCGGGGAG. Its translation: CASDEGTNTGE. The whole CDR3 region reads CASDEGTNTGELFF. The chain employs TRBV9 and TRBJ2-2; D is perhaps TRBD2 (5 bases). The read gets to within 3 residues of the CDR3 end, and the germline J gene fills in the rest. Trimming left V 7 bases short and J 0 bases short, with 10 bases between. The germline V gene has CDR1 SGDLS and CDR2 YYNGEE. This CDR3 is 14 amino acids long. The full variable domain, in which reference TRBV9 and TRBJ2-2 provide the parts outside the CDR3, is DSGVTQTPKHLITATGQRVTLRCSPRSGDLSVYWYQQSLDQGLQFLIQYYNGEERAKGNILERFSAQQFPDLHSELNLSSLELGDSALYFCASDEGTNTGELFFGEGSRLTVL.

This clone was seen at least ten times. The CDR3 end falls 3 residues outside the read, so it is completed with the germline J gene. V and J are TRBV20-1 and TRBJ2-3; the D gene is possibly TRBD1 (6 bases). V gave up 4 bases and J gave up 1 base, with 21 bases separating them. The CDR3 consists of 17 residues. The V gene's germline CDR1 is DFQATT and CDR2 SNEGSKA (reference sequence). The sequenced part of the CDR3 DNA is TGCAGTGCTATCCAACCTTCAGGGGAAGGGGGCACAGATACG. Its protein product is CSAIQPSGEGGTDT. The whole CDR3 sequence is CSAIQPSGEGGTDTQYF.